Listed here is a single TCR beta chain. What it recognizes is unknown. These data belong to a study of beta chain features in type 1 diabetes. Study background: There was similarity between patients and healthy donors in age, gender and cell yields. Study observations and caveats: The study notes PCR might favor shorter templates equally in patients and controls.

Populations isolated by sorting all had purity greater than 95%. V lost 5 bases to trimming and J lost 4 bases; unmatched junction nucleotides: 6. This CDR3 is 14 amino acids long. Germline CDR1 is MNHNS and CDR2 is SASEGT. Since all of the isolated RNA was reverse transcribed, expressed TCRB transcripts were what got sequenced. Sequencing used immunoSEQ multiplex PCR; TCRdb keeps in-frame clones, though not all of them. The sample has tens of thousands of clones; roughly three fifths are singletons. Sequenced input: Tregs from blood. This chain uses TRBV6-1 with TRBJ1-2, with TRBD1 identical over 8 bases. This sequence was found in a woman aged 18-30 years in good health. The CDR3 protein is CASSRTGSSYGYTF. The CDR3 coding sequence is TGTGCCAGCAGTCGGACAGGGTCTAGCTATGGCTACACCTTC.